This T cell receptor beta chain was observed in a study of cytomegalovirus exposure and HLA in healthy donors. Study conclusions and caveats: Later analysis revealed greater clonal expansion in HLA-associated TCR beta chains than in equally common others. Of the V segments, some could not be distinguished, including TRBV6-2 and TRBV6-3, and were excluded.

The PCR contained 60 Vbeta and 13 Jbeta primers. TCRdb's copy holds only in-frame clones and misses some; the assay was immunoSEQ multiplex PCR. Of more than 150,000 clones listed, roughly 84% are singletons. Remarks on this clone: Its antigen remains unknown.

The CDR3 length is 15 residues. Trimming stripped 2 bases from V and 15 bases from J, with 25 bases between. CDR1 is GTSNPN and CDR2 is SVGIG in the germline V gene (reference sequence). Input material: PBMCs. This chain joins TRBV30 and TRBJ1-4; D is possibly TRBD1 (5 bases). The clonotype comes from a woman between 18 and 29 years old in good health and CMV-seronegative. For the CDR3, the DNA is TGTGCCTGGAGTCCGAGGGGACTCCGCCCCGATTTAGTGTTTTTT. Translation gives CAWSPRGLRPDLVFF.